This T cell receptor beta chain was documented in a study of blood T cell repertoires in COVID-19. Whole-study context: Specimens from acute and convalescent COVID-19 originated in the United States, Italy and Spain.

Germline CDR1 reads MNHEY; CDR2 reads SVGEGT. The CDR3 sequence is 13 residues long. Trimming cost V 5 bases and J 4 bases, with 11 bases left between them. Measured with immunoSEQ multiplex PCR; TCRdb has only the in-frame clones, and not every one. Of about 82,000 clones detected, over 70% appear once; the ten largest clones hold 17%. The rearrangement uses TRBV6-2 or TRBV6-3 and TRBJ1-2; tentative D call: TRBD1 (5 bases). The sequence was collected from an older woman with acute or convalescent COVID-19. The sequencing sample was made of peripheral blood. CDR3 residues: CASSRQSLYGYTF. The CDR3, as DNA: TGTGCCAGCAGTCGACAGTCCCTCTATGGCTACACCTTC.